This T cell receptor (beta chain) is from a study of cytomegalovirus exposure and HLA in healthy donors. Study-level findings and limits: Cytomegalovirus association was listed for approximately 160 TCR beta chains.

PCR was performed using 60 Vbeta and 13 Jbeta primers. TCRdb keeps only in-frame clones here, not all; method: immunoSEQ multiplex PCR. The table includes 150,000 or so clones, approximately 75% detected once. With 4 bases clipped from V and 1 base from J, the junction kept 4 bases outside the gene matches. The CDR3 runs to 15 residues. In germline, CDR1 is PRHDT, CDR2 FYEKMQ (reference sequence). This clone was detected only a few times. Its antigen is as yet unknown. Sequences were obtained from PBMCs. The clonotype comes from a girl aged 10 to 17 in good health and CMV-seronegative. The gene calls are TRBV13 and TRBJ2-4, with 7 bases identical to TRBD1. The CDR3 sequence is CASSYRGPAKNIQYF. The CDR3, as DNA: TGTGCCAGCAGCTACAGGGGACCGGCCAAAAACATTCAGTACTTC.